The clone carrying this TCR beta chain was found a few times. The CDR3 is 13 residues long. Germline lookup yields CDR1 MNHEY and CDR2 SVGEGT. V was shortened by 3 bases and J by 2 bases, with 8 bases between the two germline ends. These data come from a study of blood T cell repertoires in COVID-19. As for the study in general: T cells, B-cell-depleted T cells, or PBMCs provided the cDNA or gDNA that served as material.

Authors' analysis steps: Amplification with reference gene primers provided the estimates of nucleated cell counts. Profiled with immunoSEQ multiplex PCR; TCRdb holds only in-frame clones, not every one. That table is the source of V, J and clone size, and D and trimming were worked out from the DNA. The data show 40,000 to 50,000 clones, nearly 90% seen once. Sample: peripheral blood. This receptor was taken from a man in his fifties or sixties with acute or convalescent COVID-19. The genes are TRBV6-2 or TRBV6-3 and TRBJ2-7; unclear D gene. The CDR3 sequence: CASSYLQTYEQYF. DNA of the CDR3: TGTGCCAGCAGTTATTTACAGACCTACGAGCAGTACTTC.